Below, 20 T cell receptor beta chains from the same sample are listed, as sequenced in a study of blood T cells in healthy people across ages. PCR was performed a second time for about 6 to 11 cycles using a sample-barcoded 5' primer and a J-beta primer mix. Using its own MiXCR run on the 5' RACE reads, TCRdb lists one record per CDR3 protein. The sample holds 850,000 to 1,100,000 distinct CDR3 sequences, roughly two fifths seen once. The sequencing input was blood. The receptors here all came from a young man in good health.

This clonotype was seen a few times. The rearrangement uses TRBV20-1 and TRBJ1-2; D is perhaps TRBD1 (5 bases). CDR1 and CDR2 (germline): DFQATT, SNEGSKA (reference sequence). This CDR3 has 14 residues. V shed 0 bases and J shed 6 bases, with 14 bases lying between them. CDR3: CSARDPRVTDGYTF. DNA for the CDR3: TGCAGTGCTAGAGATCCCAGGGTGACTGATGGCTACACCTTC.

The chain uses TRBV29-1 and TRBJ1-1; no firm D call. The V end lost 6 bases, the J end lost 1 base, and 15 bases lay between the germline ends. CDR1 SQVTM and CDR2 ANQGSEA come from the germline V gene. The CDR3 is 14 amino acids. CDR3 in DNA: TGCAGCGTCGTGGCCTATCGCAGGAACACTGAAGCTTTCTTT. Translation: CSVVAYRRNTEAFF.

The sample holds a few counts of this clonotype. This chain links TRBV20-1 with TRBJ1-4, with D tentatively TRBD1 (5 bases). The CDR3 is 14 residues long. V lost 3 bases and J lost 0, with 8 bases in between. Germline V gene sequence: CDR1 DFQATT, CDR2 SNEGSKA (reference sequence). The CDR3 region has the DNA TGCAGTGCTAGTGGGGCAGCAACTAATGAAAAACTGTTTTTT. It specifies CSASGAATNEKLFF.

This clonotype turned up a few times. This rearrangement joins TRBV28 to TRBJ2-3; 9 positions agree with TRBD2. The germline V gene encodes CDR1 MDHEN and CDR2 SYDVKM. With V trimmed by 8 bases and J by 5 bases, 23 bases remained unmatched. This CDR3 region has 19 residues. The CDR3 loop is CASSGRGLAYTTVGDTQYF. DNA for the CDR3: TGTGCCAGCTCCGGAAGGGGACTAGCTTATACAACGGTAGGAGATACGCAGTATTTT. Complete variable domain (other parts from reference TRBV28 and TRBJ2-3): DVKVTQSSRYLVKRTGEKVFLECVQDMDHENMFWYRQDPGLGLRLIYFSYDVKMKEKGDIPEGYSVSREKKERFSLILESASTNQTSMYLCASSGRGLAYTTVGDTQYFGPGTRLTVL.

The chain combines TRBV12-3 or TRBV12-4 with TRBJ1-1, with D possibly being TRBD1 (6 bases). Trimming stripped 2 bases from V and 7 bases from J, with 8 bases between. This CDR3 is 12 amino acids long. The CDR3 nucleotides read TGTGCCAGCAGTTTACGCAGGGGTGAAGCTTTCTTT. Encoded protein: CASSLRRGEAFF.

This CDR3 reads CASSLTGPYNEQFF. In nucleotides, the CDR3 is TGTGCCAGCAGCTTGACAGGACCCTACAATGAGCAGTTCTTC. The chain joins TRBV5-6 to TRBJ2-1, with a possible D match to TRBD1 (5 bases). CDR3 length: 14 residues. Germline V CDR1 and CDR2: SGHDT, YYEEEE. V lost 1 base to trimming and J lost 2 bases, with 7 bases between them. Based on the CDR3 plus reference TRBV5-6 and TRBJ2-1, the full variable domain is DAGVTQSPTHLIKTRGQQVTLRCSPKSGHDTVSWYQQALGQGPQFIFQYYEEEERQRGNFPDRFSGHQFPNYSSELNVNALLLGDSALYLCASSLTGPYNEQFFGPGTRLTVL.

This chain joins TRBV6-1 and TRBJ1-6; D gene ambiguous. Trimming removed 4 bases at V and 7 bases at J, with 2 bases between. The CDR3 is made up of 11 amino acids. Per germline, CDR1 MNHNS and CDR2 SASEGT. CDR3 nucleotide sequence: TGTGCCAGCAGTGTCAATTCACCCCTCCACTTT. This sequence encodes CASSVNSPLHF.

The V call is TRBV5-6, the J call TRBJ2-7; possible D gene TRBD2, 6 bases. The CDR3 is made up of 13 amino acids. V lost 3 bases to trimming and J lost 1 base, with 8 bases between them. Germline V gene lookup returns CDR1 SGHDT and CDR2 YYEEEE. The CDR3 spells CASSWRGSYEQYF. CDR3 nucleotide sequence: TGTGCCAGCAGCTGGAGGGGTTCCTACGAGCAGTACTTC.

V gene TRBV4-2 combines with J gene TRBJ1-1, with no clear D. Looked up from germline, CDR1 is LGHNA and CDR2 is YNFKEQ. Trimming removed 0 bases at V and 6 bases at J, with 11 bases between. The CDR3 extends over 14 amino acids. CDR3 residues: CASSQEGDSAEAFF. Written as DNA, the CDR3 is TGTGCCAGCAGCCAAGAGGGAGATAGCGCTGAAGCTTTCTTT.

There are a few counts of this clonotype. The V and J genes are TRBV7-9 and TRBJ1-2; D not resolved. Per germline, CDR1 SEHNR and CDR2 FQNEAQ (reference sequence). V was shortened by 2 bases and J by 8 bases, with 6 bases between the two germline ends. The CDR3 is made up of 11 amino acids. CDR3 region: CASSLTDGYTF. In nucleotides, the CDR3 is TGTGCCAGCAGCTTAACTGACGGCTACACCTTC.

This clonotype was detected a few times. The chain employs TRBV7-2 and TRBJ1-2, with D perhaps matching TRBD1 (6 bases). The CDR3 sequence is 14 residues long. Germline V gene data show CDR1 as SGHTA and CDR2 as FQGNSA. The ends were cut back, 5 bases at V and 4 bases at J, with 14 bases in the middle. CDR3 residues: CASSPNRVSYGYTF. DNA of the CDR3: TGTGCCAGCAGCCCTAACAGGGTATCCTATGGCTACACCTTC.

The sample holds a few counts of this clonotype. The CDR3 loop reads CASSLGGPSTEAFF. CDR3 in DNA: TGTGCCAGCAGCCTAGGGGGGCCGAGCACTGAAGCTTTCTTT. J is TRBJ1-1 and V is TRBV12-3 or TRBV12-4; TRBD1 is a possible D gene (6 bases). The CDR3 consists of 14 residues. Trimming shortened V by 6 bases and J by 4 bases, and 15 bases separated the two germline ends.

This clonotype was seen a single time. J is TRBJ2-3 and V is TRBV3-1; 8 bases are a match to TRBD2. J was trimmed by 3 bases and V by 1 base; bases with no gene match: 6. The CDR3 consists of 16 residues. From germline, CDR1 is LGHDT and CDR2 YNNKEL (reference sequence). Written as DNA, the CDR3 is TGTGCCAGCAGCCAAGGAGCGGGGGAGTATACAGATACGCAGTATTTT. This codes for CASSQGAGEYTDTQYF.

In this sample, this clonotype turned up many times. The CDR3 reads CASSYSRLTDTQYF. As DNA, the CDR3 is TGTGCCAGCAGCTACTCCCGACTTACAGATACGCAGTATTTT. The J gene is TRBJ2-3, the V gene TRBV7-2; D gene uncertain. Germline-derived CDR1 and CDR2 are SGHTA and FQGNSA. The CDR3 length is 14 residues. With 4 bases removed from V and 3 bases from J, the gap between germline ends came to 11 bases.

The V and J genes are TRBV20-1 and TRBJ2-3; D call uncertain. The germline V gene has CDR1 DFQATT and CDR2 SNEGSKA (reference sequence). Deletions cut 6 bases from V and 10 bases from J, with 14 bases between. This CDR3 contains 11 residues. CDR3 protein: CSAPLVSAQYF. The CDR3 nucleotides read TGCAGTGCCCCGTTGGTCTCAGCGCAGTATTTT.

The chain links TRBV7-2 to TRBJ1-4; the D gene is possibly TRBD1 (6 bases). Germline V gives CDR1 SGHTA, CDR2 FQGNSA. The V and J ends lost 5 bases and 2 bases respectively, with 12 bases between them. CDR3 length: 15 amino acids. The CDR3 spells CASSPGGLTNEKLFF. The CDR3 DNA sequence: TGTGCCAGCAGCCCCGGGGGGCTGACTAATGAAAAACTGTTTTTT. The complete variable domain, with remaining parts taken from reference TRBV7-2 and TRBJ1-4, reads GAGVSQSPSNKVTEKGKDVELRCDPISGHTALYWYRQSLGQGLEFLIYFQGNSAPDKSGLPSDRFSAERTGGSVSTLTIQRTQQEDSAVYLCASSPGGLTNEKLFFGSGTQLSVL.

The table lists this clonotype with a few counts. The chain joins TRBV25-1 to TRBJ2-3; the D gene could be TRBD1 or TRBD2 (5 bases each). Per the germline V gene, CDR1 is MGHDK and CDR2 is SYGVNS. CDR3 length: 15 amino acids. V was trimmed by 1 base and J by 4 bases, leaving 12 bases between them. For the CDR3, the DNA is TGTGCCAGCAGTGAATGGAGGATGGGGCCAGATACGCAGTATTTT. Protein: CASSEWRMGPDTQYF.

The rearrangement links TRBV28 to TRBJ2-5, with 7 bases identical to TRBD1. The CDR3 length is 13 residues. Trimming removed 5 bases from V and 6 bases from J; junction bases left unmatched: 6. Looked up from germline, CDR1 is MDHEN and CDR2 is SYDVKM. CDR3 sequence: CASSRQGDKTQYF. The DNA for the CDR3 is TGTGCCAGCAGTCGTCAGGGGGATAAGACCCAGTACTTC. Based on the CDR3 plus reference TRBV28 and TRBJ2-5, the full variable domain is DVKVTQSSRYLVKRTGEKVFLECVQDMDHENMFWYRQDPGLGLRLIYFSYDVKMKEKGDIPEGYSVSREKKERFSLILESASTNQTSMYLCASSRQGDKTQYFGPGTRLLVL.

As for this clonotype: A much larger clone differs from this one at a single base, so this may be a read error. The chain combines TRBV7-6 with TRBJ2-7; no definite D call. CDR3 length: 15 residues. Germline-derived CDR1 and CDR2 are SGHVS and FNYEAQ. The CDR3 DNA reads TGTGCCGGCAGCTTGGTCGCGGCAAGCTCCTACGAGCAGTACTTC. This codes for CAGSLVAASSYEQYF.

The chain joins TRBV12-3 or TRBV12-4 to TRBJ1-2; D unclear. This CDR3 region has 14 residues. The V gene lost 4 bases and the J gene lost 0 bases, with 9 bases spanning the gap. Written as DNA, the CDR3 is TGTGCCAGCAGTTCGCCTCCCGCTAACTATGGCTACACCTTC. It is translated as CASSSPPANYGYTF.